The 11 T cell receptor beta chains presented below share a single source sample, sequenced in a study of regulatory T cells in long-lasting Graves disease. iRepertoire HTBI primers and Arm-PCR of CDR3 regions built TCR beta libraries. TCRdb independently ran MiXCR on the multiplex PCR reads; one entry per CDR3 protein. There are nearly 350,000 distinct CDR3 sequences in the sample; roughly 21% occur only once, and 25% to 30% lies in the top ten. Time point specified: persistent/refractory GD, antithyroid drugs over 5 years with positive TRAb. The TCR library was prepared using RNA isolated from PBMCs. Source: peripheral blood mononuclear cells (PBMCs), taken when the disease was refractory, from a patient treated with antithyroid drugs. The receptors here all came from a female donor with Graves disease.

The genes are TRBV25-1 and TRBJ1-4, with TRBD1 as a possible D gene (6 bases). V lost 9 bases and J 1 base, leaving 18 bases between the germline ends. CDR1 and CDR2 from the germline V gene are MGHDK and SYGVNS. The CDR3 runs to 16 residues. The CDR3 nucleotides are TGTGCCAGTTCTAGTGAGGGGGGAAAAACTAATGAAAAACTGTTTTTT. It encodes CASSSEGGKTNEKLFF.

There are many counts of this clonotype. The V call is TRBV2, the J call TRBJ2-7, with D maybe TRBD1 (6 bases). Looked up from germline, CDR1 is SNHLY and CDR2 is FYNNEI. The CDR3 spans 12 residues. Trimming stripped 4 bases from V and 3 bases from J, with 7 bases between. This CDR3 is CASSADSYEQYF. The DNA for the CDR3 is TGTGCCAGCAGTGCGGACAGCTACGAGCAGTACTTC.

This chain links TRBV9 with TRBJ2-2; D gene unclear. Germline CDR1 and CDR2: SGDLS and YYNGEE. V lost 0 bases to trimming and J lost 0 bases, with 9 bases between them. This CDR3 comprises 16 residues. CDR3 in amino acids: CASSVVGQPNTGELFF. In DNA, the CDR3 is TGTGCCAGCAGCGTAGTTGGGCAGCCGAACACCGGGGAGCTGTTTTTT.

This clonotype was recorded at least ten times. The V gene is TRBV6-1, the J gene TRBJ2-6, with TRBD1 identical over 9 bases. J was trimmed by 0 bases and V by 5 bases; bases with no gene match: 5. CDR3 length: 17 amino acids. From germline, CDR1 is MNHNS and CDR2 SASEGT. In DNA form, the CDR3 reads TGTGCCAGCAGTCCTTTGACAGGGGGCTCTGGGGCCAACGTCCTGACTTTC. Translation gives CASSPLTGGSGANVLTF.

This clonotype was counted at least ten times. The chain recombines TRBV6-1 with TRBJ1-2, with TRBD1 as a possible D gene (6 bases). Germline values: CDR1 MNHNS, CDR2 SASEGT. The length of the CDR3 is 13 residues. The ends were cut back, 5 bases at V and 6 bases at J, with 13 bases in the middle. The CDR3 DNA sequence: TGTGCCAGCAGTCAACAGGGATTTGATGGCTACACCTTC. Residues: CASSQQGFDGYTF.

This clonotype was counted between two and nine times. The chain uses TRBV20-1 and TRBJ2-7; 11 nucleotides agree with TRBD2. V lost 4 bases and J lost 2; bases outside the gene matches: 7. The CDR3 runs to 15 residues. Germline-derived CDR1 and CDR2 are DFQATT and SNEGSKA (reference sequence). In nucleotides, the CDR3 is TGCAGTGCTAAGTCCCCTAGCGGGAGGCCCTACGAGCAGTACTTC. It is translated as CSAKSPSGRPYEQYF.

This clonotype was picked up many times. The chain uses TRBV20-1 and TRBJ2-7; the D gene is possibly TRBD2 (5 bases). Germline V lookup: CDR1 DFQATT, CDR2 SNEGSKA (reference sequence). The CDR3 has 12 residues. Trimming pared 0 bases from V and 3 bases from J, leaving 6 bases between. The CDR3 spells CSAREDYYEQYF. The CDR3 bases are TGCAGTGCTAGAGAAGACTACTACGAGCAGTACTTC.

The chain joins TRBV9 to TRBJ2-1, with a tentative D call TRBD2 (6 bases). CDR3 length equals 16 residues. Germline loops: CDR1 SGDLS, CDR2 YYNGEE. Trimming removed 3 bases from V and 2 bases from J, with 15 bases in between. CDR3 in DNA: TGTGCCAGCAGCGCTCTCGGCGGGACGACCTACAATGAGCAGTTCTTC. This gives the protein CASSALGGTTYNEQFF.

This clonotype showed up many times. This chain links TRBV2 with TRBJ1-1, with a tentative D call TRBD1 (5 bases). The CDR3 covers 15 residues. Per the germline V gene, CDR1 is SNHLY and CDR2 is FYNNEI. V shed 6 bases and J shed 0 bases, with 14 bases lying between them. The CDR3 here is CASRREGIMNTEAFF. CDR3 bases: TGTGCCAGCAGAAGGGAGGGGATTATGAACACTGAAGCTTTCTTT.

This clonotype was counted many times. The chain links TRBV19 to TRBJ1-1; TRBD1 is a possible D gene (5 bases). The CDR3 loop spans 14 amino acids. Germline V gene lookup returns CDR1 LNHDA and CDR2 SQIVND (reference sequence). Trimming left V 4 bases short and J 2 bases short, with 11 bases between. This CDR3 reads CASSTQGSNTEAFF. The CDR3 DNA reads TGTGCCAGTAGTACGCAGGGAAGCAACACTGAAGCTTTCTTT.

This clonotype was detected ten times or more. The chain joins TRBV12-3 or TRBV12-4 to TRBJ2-5, with a weak D call TRBD2 (7 bases). The V gene lost 10 bases and the J gene lost 7 bases, with 16 bases spanning the gap. This CDR3 has 12 amino acids. CDR3 region: CATQAGAGTQYF. For the CDR3, the DNA is TGTGCCACCCAGGCGGGGGCGGGGACCCAGTACTTC.